This TCR beta chain was sequenced in a study of cytomegalovirus exposure and HLA in healthy donors. This CDR3 spans 14 amino acids. Germline V lookup: CDR1 MRHNA, CDR2 SNTAGT. The germline V and J ends were trimmed by 7 bases and 4 bases, with 13 bases remaining between them. Both 60 Vbeta primers and 13 Jbeta primers went into the PCR. Produced via immunoSEQ multiplex PCR; TCRdb's table is partial and in-frame only. The sample includes under 110,000 clones, less than 80% of them seen just once. This TCR was sampled from a man between 60 and 75 years old in good health and CMV-seronegative. This sequence joins TRBV6-4 and TRBJ2-2; maybe TRBD2 (5 bases). The material sequenced was PBMCs. CDR3 loop: CASTANRGTGELFF. DNA of the CDR3: TGTGCCAGCACCGCGAACCGGGGCACCGGGGAGCTGTTTTTT.